Sequencing of this T cell receptor (beta chain) was carried out in a study of beta chain features in type 1 diabetes. General study results and limits: Significant though moderate, a shortening of TCRB CDR3s appeared in all four CD4+ subsets of Type 1 diabetes patients.

This clone appeared a few times. Its antigen is as yet unknown. The CDR3 loop spans 16 amino acids. The trim removed 1 base at V and 4 bases at J, leaving 9 bases unmatched. CDR1 is MGHRA, CDR2 YSYEKL, per germline. Since all of the isolated RNA was reverse transcribed, expressed TCRB transcripts were what got sequenced. Data came from immunoSEQ multiplex PCR; TCRdb stores just in-frame clones and leaves some out. The top ten clones hold under 0.85% of a sample with around 170,000 clones, about 10% of them seen once. Sequencing was done on a sample of central memory CD4+ T cells from blood. This TCR was recovered from a woman aged 30 to 39 with type 1 diabetes. The V and J genes are TRBV4-1 and TRBJ1-2, with 7 bases identical to TRBD1. The DNA for the CDR3 is TGCGCCAGCAGCCAAGTCTCGGGACAGACTTTCTATGGCTACACCTTC. Protein product: CASSQVSGQTFYGYTF.